The source of this TCR beta chain is a study of OX40 agonist ivuxolimab in advanced cancers. In the study overall: There were three patients with partial responses, one having hepatocellular carcinoma and two cutaneous melanoma.

Measured with immunoSEQ multiplex PCR; TCRdb has only the in-frame clones, and not every one. This table has tens of thousands of clones, 85% to 95% appearing once. This clonotype was sampled from an adult with an advanced solid tumor such as melanoma, head and neck, liver or kidney cancer. The sample consisted of CD4+ or CD8+ T cells sorted from blood, taken in a trial of the OX40 agonist ivuxolimab.

CDR3 loop: CASRALAGERQETQYF. CDR3 sequence (DNA): TGTGCCAGCAGGGCCCTAGCGGGAGAGAGGCAAGAGACCCAGTACTTC. This sequence joins TRBV7-9 and TRBJ2-5; 10 positions match TRBD2. Per the germline V gene, CDR1 is SEHNR and CDR2 is FQNEAQ (reference sequence). This CDR3 is built from 16 residues. V trimming: 6 bases; J trimming: 2 bases; junction bases outside the gene matches: 9.